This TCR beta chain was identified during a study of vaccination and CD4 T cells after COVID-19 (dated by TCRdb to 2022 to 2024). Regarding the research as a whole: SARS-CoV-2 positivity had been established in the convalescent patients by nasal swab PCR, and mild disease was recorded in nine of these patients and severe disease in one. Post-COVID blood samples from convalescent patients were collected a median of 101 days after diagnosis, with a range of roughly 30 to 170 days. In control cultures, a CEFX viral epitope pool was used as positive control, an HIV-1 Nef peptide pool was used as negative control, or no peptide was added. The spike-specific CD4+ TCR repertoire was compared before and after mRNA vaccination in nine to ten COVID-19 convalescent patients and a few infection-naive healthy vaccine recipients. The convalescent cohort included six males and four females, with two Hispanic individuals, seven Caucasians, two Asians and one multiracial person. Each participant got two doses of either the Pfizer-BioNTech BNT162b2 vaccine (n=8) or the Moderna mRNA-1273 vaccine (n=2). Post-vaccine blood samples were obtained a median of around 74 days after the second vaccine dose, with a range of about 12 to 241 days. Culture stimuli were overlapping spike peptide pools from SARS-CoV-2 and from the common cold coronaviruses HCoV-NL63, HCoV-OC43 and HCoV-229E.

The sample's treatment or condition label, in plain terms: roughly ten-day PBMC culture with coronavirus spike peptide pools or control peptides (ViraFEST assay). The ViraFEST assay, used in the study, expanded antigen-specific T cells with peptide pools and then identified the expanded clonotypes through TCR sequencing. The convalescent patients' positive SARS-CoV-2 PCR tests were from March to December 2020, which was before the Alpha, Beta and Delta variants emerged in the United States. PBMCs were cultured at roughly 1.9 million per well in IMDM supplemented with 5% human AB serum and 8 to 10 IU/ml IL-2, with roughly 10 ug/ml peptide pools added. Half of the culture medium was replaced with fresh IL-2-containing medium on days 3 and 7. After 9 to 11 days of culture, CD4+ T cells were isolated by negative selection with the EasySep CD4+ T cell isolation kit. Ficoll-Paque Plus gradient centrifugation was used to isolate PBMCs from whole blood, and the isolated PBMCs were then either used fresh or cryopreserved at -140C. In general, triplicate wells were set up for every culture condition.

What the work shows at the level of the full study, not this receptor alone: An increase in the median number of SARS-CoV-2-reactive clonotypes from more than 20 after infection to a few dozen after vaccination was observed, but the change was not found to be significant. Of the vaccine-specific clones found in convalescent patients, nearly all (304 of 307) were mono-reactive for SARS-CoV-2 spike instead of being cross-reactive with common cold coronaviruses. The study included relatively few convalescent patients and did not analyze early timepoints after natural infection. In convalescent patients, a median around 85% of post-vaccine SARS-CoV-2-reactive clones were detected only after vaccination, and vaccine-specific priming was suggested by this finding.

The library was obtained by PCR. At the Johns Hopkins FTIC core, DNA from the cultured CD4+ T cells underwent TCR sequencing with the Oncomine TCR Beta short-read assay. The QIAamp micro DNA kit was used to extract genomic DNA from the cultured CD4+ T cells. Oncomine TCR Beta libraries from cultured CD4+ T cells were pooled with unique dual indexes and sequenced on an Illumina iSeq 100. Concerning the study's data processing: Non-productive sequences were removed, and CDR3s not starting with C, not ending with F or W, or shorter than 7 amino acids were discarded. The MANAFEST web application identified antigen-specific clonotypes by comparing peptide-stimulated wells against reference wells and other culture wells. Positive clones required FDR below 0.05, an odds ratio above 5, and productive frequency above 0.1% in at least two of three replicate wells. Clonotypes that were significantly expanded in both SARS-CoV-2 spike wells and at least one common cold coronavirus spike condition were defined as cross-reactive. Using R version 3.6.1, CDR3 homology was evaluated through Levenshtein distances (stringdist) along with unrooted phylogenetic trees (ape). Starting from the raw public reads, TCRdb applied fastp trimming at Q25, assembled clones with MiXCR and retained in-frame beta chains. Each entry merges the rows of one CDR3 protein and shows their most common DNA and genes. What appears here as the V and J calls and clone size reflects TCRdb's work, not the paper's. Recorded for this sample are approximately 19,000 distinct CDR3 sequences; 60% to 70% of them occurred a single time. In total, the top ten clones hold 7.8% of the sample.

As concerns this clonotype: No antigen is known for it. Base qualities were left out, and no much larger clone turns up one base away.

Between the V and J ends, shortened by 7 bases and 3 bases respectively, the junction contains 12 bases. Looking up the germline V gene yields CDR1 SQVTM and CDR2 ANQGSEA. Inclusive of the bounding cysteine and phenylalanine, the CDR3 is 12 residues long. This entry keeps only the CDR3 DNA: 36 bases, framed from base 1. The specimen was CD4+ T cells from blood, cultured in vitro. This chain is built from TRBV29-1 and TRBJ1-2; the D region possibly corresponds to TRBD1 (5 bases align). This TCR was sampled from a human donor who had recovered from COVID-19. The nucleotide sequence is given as TGCAGCGGTGGGGGGGTGGACTATGGCTACACCTTC. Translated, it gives CSGGGVDYGYTF.